The clone carrying this TCR beta chain appeared a single time. Antigen: not known. This sample is part of a study of OX40 agonist ivuxolimab in advanced cancers. Study results and caveats: Circulating CD4+ and CD8+ T cells showed clonal expansion by week 6 at 0.1 to 3.0 mg/kg.

The germline gives CDR1 SEHNR, CDR2 FQNEAQ (reference sequence). V gave up 7 bases and J gave up 7 bases, with 14 bases separating them. The CDR3 extends over 13 amino acids. TCRdb's copy holds only in-frame clones and misses some; the assay was immunoSEQ multiplex PCR. Altogether approximately 90,000 clones are present, under 95% being singletons, with the ten largest covering roughly 8.7%. This chain connects TRBV7-9 to TRBJ1-5, with D tentatively TRBD1 (6 bases). The sequencing here drew on CD4+ or CD8+ T cells sorted from blood, taken in a trial of the OX40 agonist ivuxolimab. This clonotype was obtained from an adult with an advanced solid tumor such as melanoma, head and neck, liver or kidney cancer. The CDR3 sequence: CASNGQLGQPQHF. The DNA of the CDR3 is TGTGCCAGCAACGGACAGTTGGGCCAGCCCCAGCATTTT.